The text below deals with one TCR beta chain. The sample is drawn from a study of blood T cell repertoires in COVID-19. The CDR3 length is 13 residues. V was shortened by 10 bases and J by 3 bases, with 15 bases between the two germline ends. Germline CDR1 reads MDHEN; CDR2 reads SYDVKM. Measured with immunoSEQ multiplex PCR; TCRdb has only the in-frame clones, and not every one. Of tens of thousands of clones listed, approximately 91% are singletons. Sequenced sample: peripheral blood. This chain uses TRBV28 with TRBJ1-2, with D perhaps matching TRBD1 (6 bases). The receptor was derived from a human donor with active COVID-19. The donor label of this sample is uncertain. The DNA of the CDR3 is TGTGCCACCTGGACCCACAGGGACTATGGCTACACCTTC. Translating it yields CATWTHRDYGYTF.